One sample yielded the 28 T cell receptor beta chains listed below, sequenced in a study of beta chain features in type 1 diabetes. General study results and limits: Shortening that was moderate but significant affected the TCRB CDR3s of Type 1 diabetes patients in all four CD4+ subsets.

What was sequenced were expressed TCRB transcripts, since all of the isolated RNA had been reverse transcribed. Assay used: immunoSEQ multiplex PCR; TCRdb lists only in-frame clones, some missing. The repertoire includes 140,000 to 150,000 clones, about 13% of them detected once, and approximately 1.3% sits in the top ten. No cognate antigen is known for these TCRs. Specimen: central memory CD4+ T cells from blood. These receptors were taken from a man younger than 35 with type 1 diabetes.

The chain is built from TRBV15 and TRBJ1-5; D possibly corresponds to TRBD1 (6 bases). Trimming stripped 0 bases from V and 6 bases from J, with 12 bases between. CDR1 and CDR2 (germline): LNHNV, YYDKDF (reference sequence). The CDR3 sequence is 15 residues long. CDR3 nucleotide sequence: TGTGCCACCAGCAGAGATGTGGGGGCGGGTCAGCCCCAGCATTTT. This codes for CATSRDVGAGQPQHF.

The V and J genes are TRBV5-1 and TRBJ2-3; 13 bases are shared with TRBD2. Trimming removed 3 bases from V and 4 bases from J; junction bases left unmatched: 5. CDR3 size: 16 residues. Germline lookup yields CDR1 SGHRS and CDR2 YFSETQ. The CDR3 DNA is TGCGCCAGCAGCTCCGGACTAGCGGGGGTGGCAGATACGCAGTATTTT. Encoded protein: CASSSGLAGVADTQYF.

The rearrangement links TRBV7-2 to TRBJ2-1; 7 bases are shared with TRBD2. V lost 4 bases to trimming and J lost 1 base; unmatched junction nucleotides: 4. The CDR3 runs 15 residues. Per germline, CDR1 SGHTA and CDR2 FQGNSA. The chain's CDR3 is CASSWGGFSYNEQFF. The DNA of the CDR3 is TGTGCCAGCAGCTGGGGGGGGTTTTCCTACAATGAGCAGTTCTTC. The full variable domain, with the rest looked up from reference TRBV7-2 and TRBJ2-1, is GAGVSQSPSNKVTEKGKDVELRCDPISGHTALYWYRQSLGQGLEFLIYFQGNSAPDKSGLPSDRFSAERTGGSVSTLTIQRTQQEDSAVYLCASSWGGFSYNEQFFGPGTRLTVL.

The V and J genes are TRBV30 and TRBJ2-7, with D perhaps TRBD1 (6 bases). V lost 2 bases and J lost 3, with 11 bases in between. The germline gives CDR1 GTSNPN, CDR2 SVGIG (reference sequence). This CDR3 region has 13 residues. CDR3 nucleotide sequence: TGTGCCTGGAGTCGGGACACGGACTACGAGCAGTACTTC. Translation gives CAWSRDTDYEQYF.

V is TRBV19 and J is TRBJ1-3; D is perhaps TRBD1 (5 bases). Germline loops: CDR1 LNHDA, CDR2 SQIVND (reference sequence). Trimming pared 6 bases from V and 0 bases from J, leaving 18 bases between. This CDR3 is built from 17 residues. The DNA of the CDR3 is TGTGCCAGTAGGCGAGGGCGGGACGGCAGCTCTGGAAACACCATATATTTT. Amino acid sequence: CASRRGRDGSSGNTIYF.

The J gene is TRBJ2-5, the V gene TRBV30; maybe TRBD2 (5 bases). CDR3 length equals 13 residues. Trimming stripped 5 bases from V and 2 bases from J, with 12 bases between. In germline, CDR1 is GTSNPN, CDR2 SVGIG (reference sequence). The CDR3 loop is CAWSRTAQETQYF. Here the CDR3 DNA reads TGTGCCTGGTCTAGGACTGCTCAAGAGACCCAGTACTTC.

This clone was observed a few times. The V gene is TRBV6-5, the J gene TRBJ1-2, with a tentative D call TRBD1 (6 bases). Trimming shortened V by 6 bases and J by 2 bases, and 13 bases separated the two germline ends. The CDR3 has 14 amino acids. Germline lookup yields CDR1 MNHEY and CDR2 SVGAGI. The CDR3 reads CASSPERGNYGYTF. The CDR3 DNA follows: TGTGCCAGCAGCCCTGAGAGGGGGAACTATGGCTACACCTTC.

This clone was observed a handful of times. The chain has TRBV5-4 and TRBJ2-7; D possibly corresponds to TRBD1 (6 bases). The V end was cut by 0 bases, the J end by 6 bases, with 13 bases between. The CDR3 has 14 residues. CDR1 and CDR2 from the germline V gene are SGHNT and YYREEE (reference sequence). The CDR3 here is CASSLGGLQGEQYF. CDR3 nucleotides: TGTGCCAGCAGCTTGGGGGGTTTACAGGGCGAGCAGTACTTC.

Ten or more counts support this clone. The chain recombines TRBV2 with TRBJ1-4; D remains unclear. V dropped 9 bases and J dropped 4 bases, with 15 bases sitting between them. The CDR3 loop spans 14 amino acids. The germline CDR1 and CDR2 sequences are SNHLY and FYNNEI. CDR3 loop: CASLFGENNEKLFF. The CDR3 DNA reads as TGTGCCAGTCTTTTTGGAGAGAATAATGAAAAACTGTTTTTT.

V is TRBV15 and J is TRBJ1-6, with a tentative D call TRBD1 (5 bases). In germline, CDR1 is LNHNV, CDR2 YYDKDF (reference sequence). With 1 base removed from V and 5 bases from J, the gap between germline ends came to 6 bases. The CDR3 is made up of 14 amino acids. The CDR3 is CATSRVGDNSPLHF. The CDR3, as DNA: TGTGCCACCAGCAGAGTGGGGGATAATTCACCCCTCCACTTT.

This rearrangement joins TRBV6-1 to TRBJ2-3; TRBD1 aligns across 9 bases. The germline CDR1 and CDR2 sequences are MNHNS and SASEGT. V was pared by 10 bases and J by 3 bases, with 5 bases of the junction left unmatched. The CDR3 is made up of 13 amino acids. CDR3 region: CATRQGETDTQYF. The CDR3, as DNA: TGTGCCACTAGACAGGGGGAAACAGATACGCAGTATTTT.

CDR3 protein: CASSERTNYDEQYF. The CDR3 DNA sequence: TGTGCCAGCAGTGAAAGGACCAATTACGACGAGCAGTACTTC. The chain has TRBV6-1 and TRBJ2-7; no firm D call. Trimming stripped 2 bases from V and 5 bases from J, with 13 bases between. This CDR3 has 14 residues. Germline CDR1 is MNHNS and CDR2 is SASEGT.

Ten or more counts support this clone. V gene TRBV5-1 combines with J gene TRBJ2-4; the D call may be TRBD1 or TRBD2 (5 bases each). CDR3 length: 15 amino acids. With 3 bases removed from V and 7 bases from J, the gap between germline ends came to 17 bases. The germline CDR1 and CDR2 sequences are SGHRS and YFSETQ. The CDR3 coding sequence is TGCGCCAGCAGCTCAGCACCCGGGACGGGGAACATTCAGTACTTC. This sequence encodes CASSSAPGTGNIQYF.

This clone was found a few times. J is TRBJ2-7 and V is TRBV28; weak D call: TRBD1 (6 bases). V gave up 5 bases and J gave up 0 bases, with 14 bases separating them. This CDR3 contains 15 residues. Germline values: CDR1 MDHEN, CDR2 SYDVKM. CDR3 bases: TGTGCCAGCAGTGTGGGACATCAGAGCTCCTACGAGCAGTACTTC. Translating gives CASSVGHQSSYEQYF.

This clone was detected only a few times. This chain connects TRBV20-1 to TRBJ2-3; D is undetermined. Between the trimmed V and J ends, which lost 3 bases and 6 bases, there was a span of 4 bases. Germline CDR1 and CDR2: DFQATT and SNEGSKA (reference sequence). The CDR3 length is 10 residues. Here the CDR3 DNA reads TGCAGTGCTAGGGCCGATACGCAGTATTTT. Amino acids: CSARADTQYF.

This clone was seen more than once but under ten times. The chain joins TRBV10-3 to TRBJ2-1; maybe TRBD2 (6 bases). The V gene lost 3 bases and the J gene lost 1 base, with 10 bases spanning the gap. The germline CDR1 and CDR2 sequences are ENHRY and SYGVKD. The CDR3 runs 15 residues. This CDR3 is CAISERAGSYNEQFF. The CDR3 bases are TGTGCCATCAGTGAACGGGCGGGATCCTACAATGAGCAGTTCTTC.

J is TRBJ2-3 and V is TRBV6-5, with D possibly being TRBD1 (6 bases). V lost 5 bases and J 8 bases, leaving 14 bases between the germline ends. Germline V CDR1 and CDR2: MNHEY, SVGAGI. The CDR3 spans 13 residues. CDR3 sequence (DNA): TGTGCCAGCAGTCGGACAGAAGTAGGTACGCAGTATTTT. It yields the protein CASSRTEVGTQYF.

This clone was picked up many times. The chain recombines TRBV7-2 with TRBJ1-2; D remains ambiguous. The CDR3 runs 15 residues. CDR1 and CDR2 (germline): SGHTA, FQGNSA. Between the trimmed V and J ends, which lost 1 base and 4 bases, there was a span of 13 bases. CDR3 sequence reads: CASSLGLAATYGYTF. Here the CDR3 DNA reads TGTGCCAGCAGCTTAGGCCTGGCAGCTACCTATGGCTACACCTTC.

A word on this clone: The same CDR3 arises from other DNA sequences in this sample as well. The chain carries TRBV29-1 and TRBJ1-1; the match to TRBD1 covers 8 bases. CDR1 and CDR2 (germline): SQVTM, ANQGSEA. V shed 6 bases and J 3 bases; nucleotides not matched to a gene: 12. This CDR3 is 15 amino acids long. Written as DNA, the CDR3 is TGCAGCGTCCAGGGGGCTGAGGGTGTGCACACTGAAGCTTTCTTT. Amino acid sequence: CSVQGAEGVHTEAFF.

The rearrangement links TRBV1 to TRBJ2-5; TRBD2 is the table's D call and was not checked against the DNA. TRBV1 is an annotated pseudogene. There are 19 residues in the CDR3. In nucleotides, the CDR3 is TGCACCAGCAGCCAAGAAGGTCCCGGACTAGCGGGGATCAAAGAGACCCAGTACTTC. It codes for CTSSQEGPGLAGIKETQYF.

A few counts support this clone. The chain has TRBV29-1 and TRBJ1-1; 10 bases match TRBD1. The germline V gene encodes CDR1 SQVTM and CDR2 ANQGSEA. Losses at the gene ends were 7 bases for V and 4 bases for J; bases not matched to a gene: 6. This CDR3 has 13 residues. Here the CDR3 DNA reads TGCAGCGCGGGGGGACAGGGGTCCACTGAAGCTTTCTTT. This gives the protein CSAGGQGSTEAFF.

This clone has just a few counts. V gene TRBV6-1 combines with J gene TRBJ2-5; D remains ambiguous. V was clipped by 8 bases and J by 5 bases, with 6 bases between them. In germline, CDR1 is MNHNS, CDR2 SASEGT. CDR3 size: 10 residues. CDR3 coding DNA: TGTGCCAGCTTCGGTGAGACCCAGTACTTC. Translated, it gives CASFGETQYF.

This chain uses TRBV9 with TRBJ1-1, with D perhaps TRBD1 (5 bases). CDR1 SGDLS and CDR2 YYNGEE come from the germline V gene. The CDR3 totals 13 residues. Deletions cut 3 bases from V and 1 base from J, with 7 bases between. For the CDR3, the DNA is TGTGCCAGCAGCGGGACATGGAACACTGAAGCTTTCTTT. This sequence encodes CASSGTWNTEAFF.

In this sample, this clone turned up a few times. The chain carries TRBV9 and TRBJ2-4, with 9 bases identical to TRBD1. Per the germline V gene, CDR1 is SGDLS and CDR2 is YYNGEE. CDR3 length: 16 residues. The ends lost 3 bases at V and 2 bases at J; junction bases unmatched: 6. CDR3 in DNA: TGTGCCAGCAGCGCAACAGGGGGCGCGTCCAAAAACATTCAGTACTTC. Amino acids: CASSATGGASKNIQYF. The whole variable domain, filled in from reference TRBV9 and TRBJ2-4, reads DSGVTQTPKHLITATGQRVTLRCSPRSGDLSVYWYQQSLDQGLQFLIQYYNGEERAKGNILERFSAQQFPDLHSELNLSSLELGDSALYFCASSATGGASKNIQYFGAGTRLSVL.

This clone was picked up a small number of times. The rearrangement joins TRBV10-1 to TRBJ2-7, with 7 bases lining up with TRBD1. Germline assignment: CDR1 WNHNN and CDR2 SYGVQD (reference sequence). The CDR3 consists of 13 residues. The V segment lost 5 bases and the J segment 5 bases; nucleotides outside the gene matches: 6. Written as DNA, the CDR3 is TGCGCCAGCAGTATTGACAGGGTCAACGAGCAGTACTTC. It is translated as CASSIDRVNEQYF.

This clone was observed many times. Different DNA sequences within this sample yield the same CDR3. CDR3 loop: CASSPLSYEQYF. The DNA for the CDR3 is TGTGCCAGCTCACCGCTCTCCTACGAGCAGTACTTC. This chain links TRBV18 with TRBJ2-7; D unclear. Trimming pared 3 bases from V and 0 bases from J, leaving 3 bases between. The CDR3 covers 12 residues. Germline V gene sequence: CDR1 KGHSH, CDR2 LQKENI. Together with reference TRBV18 and TRBJ2-7, the CDR3 gives the full variable domain: NAGVMQNPRHLVRRRGQEARLRCSPMKGHSHVYWYRQLPEEGLKFMVYLQKENIIDESGMPKERFSAEFPKEGPSILRIQQVVRGDSAAYFCASSPLSYEQYFGPGTRLTVT.

V is TRBV4-2 and J is TRBJ1-6, with 8 bases fitting TRBD1. Germline V gives CDR1 LGHNA, CDR2 YNFKEQ. Trimming removed 2 bases from V and 7 bases from J; junction bases left unmatched: 10. The CDR3 extends over 17 amino acids. The CDR3 is CASSQTIGQGDNSPLHF. CDR3 in DNA: TGTGCCAGCAGCCAAACGATAGGACAGGGCGACAATTCACCCCTCCACTTT.

This clone has just a few counts. This sequence joins TRBV25-1 and TRBJ2-3; the D call may be TRBD1 or TRBD2 (5 bases each). This CDR3 is 15 amino acids long. V lost 6 bases and J lost 4, with 17 bases in between. Germline CDR1 reads MGHDK; CDR2 reads SYGVNS. In nucleotides, the CDR3 is TGTGCCAGCAGCTTGGGACCTTCTACAGCAGATACGCAGTATTTT. This gives the protein CASSLGPSTADTQYF. The full variable domain, rest sourced from reference TRBV25-1 and TRBJ2-3, is EADIYQTPRYLVIGTGKKITLECSQTMGHDKMYWYQQDPGMELHLIHYSYGVNSTEKGDLSSESTVSRIRTEHFPLTLESARPSHTSQYLCASSLGPSTADTQYFGPGTRLTVL.